This T cell receptor (beta chain) was recovered during a study of regulatory dendritic cells for organ transplantation. Concerning this clone itself: Its antigen remains unidentified.

Study-wide findings and caveats: Memory CD8+ clonal expansion seemed more limited with regulatory than mature dendritic cells. Between individuals, the alloreactive memory CD8+ T cell pool differed considerably.

Trimming at V came to 2 bases and at J to 6 bases, leaving 12 bases not matched to a gene. This CDR3 is 17 amino acids long. The V gene's germline CDR1 is LNHDA and CDR2 SQIVND (reference sequence). Sequenced by immunoSEQ multiplex PCR; TCRdb stores in-frame clones only, minus some. The table shows about 10,000 clones, with less than 90% occurring only once. CFSE-labeled sorted T cells met regulatory or mature dendritic cells for less than 6 days. CD4+ or CD8+ T cells were sorted as naive CD45RA+ or memory CD45RO+. The TCR sequence derives from a human donor in good health. The J gene is TRBJ2-1, the V gene TRBV19; 8 nucleotides agree with TRBD2. The specimen sequenced was memory CD4+ T cells from blood cultured with dendritic cells. As for subset: CD45RO+ memory T cells. The CDR3: CASSISYGAGGGNEQFF. The CDR3 coding sequence is TGTGCCAGTAGTATAAGTTATGGGGCCGGGGGGGGCAATGAGCAGTTCTTC.